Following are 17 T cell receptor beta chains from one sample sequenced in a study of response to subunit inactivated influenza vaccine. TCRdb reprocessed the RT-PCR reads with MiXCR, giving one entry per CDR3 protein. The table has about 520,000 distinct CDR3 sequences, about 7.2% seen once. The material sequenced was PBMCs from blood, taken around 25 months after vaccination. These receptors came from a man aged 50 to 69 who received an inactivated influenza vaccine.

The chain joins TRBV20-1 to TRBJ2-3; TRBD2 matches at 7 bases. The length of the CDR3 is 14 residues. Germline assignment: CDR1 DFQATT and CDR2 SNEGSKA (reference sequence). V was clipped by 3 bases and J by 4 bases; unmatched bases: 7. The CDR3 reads CSASRGSEADTQYF. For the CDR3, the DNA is TGCAGTGCTAGCCGCGGGAGTGAGGCAGATACGCAGTATTTT.

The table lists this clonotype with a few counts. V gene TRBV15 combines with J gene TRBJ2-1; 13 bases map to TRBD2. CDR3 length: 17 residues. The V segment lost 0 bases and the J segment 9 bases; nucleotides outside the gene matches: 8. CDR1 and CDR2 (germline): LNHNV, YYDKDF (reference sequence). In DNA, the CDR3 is TGTGCCACCAGCAGAGAACCGGGACTAGCGGGAATACTTGAGCAGTTCTTC. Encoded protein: CATSREPGLAGILEQFF. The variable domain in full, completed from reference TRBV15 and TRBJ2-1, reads DAMVIQNPRYQVTQFGKPVTLSCSQTLNHNVMYWYQQKSSQAPKLLFHYYDKDFNNEADTPDNFQSRRPNTSFCFLDIRSPGLGDTAMYLCATSREPGLAGILEQFFGPGTRLTVL.

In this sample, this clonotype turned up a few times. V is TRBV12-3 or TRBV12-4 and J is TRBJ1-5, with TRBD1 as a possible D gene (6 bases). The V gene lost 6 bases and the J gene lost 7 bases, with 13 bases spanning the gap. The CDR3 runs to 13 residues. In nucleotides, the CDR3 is TGTGCCAGCAGGGTGGCCAGGGGACAGCCCCAGCATTTT. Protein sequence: CASRVARGQPQHF.

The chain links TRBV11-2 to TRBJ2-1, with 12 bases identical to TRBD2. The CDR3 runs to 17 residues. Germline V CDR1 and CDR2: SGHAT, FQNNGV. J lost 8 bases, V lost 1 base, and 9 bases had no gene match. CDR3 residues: CASSLASGRALGDEQFF. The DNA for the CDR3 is TGTGCCAGCAGCTTAGCTAGCGGGAGGGCCCTGGGGGATGAGCAGTTCTTC.

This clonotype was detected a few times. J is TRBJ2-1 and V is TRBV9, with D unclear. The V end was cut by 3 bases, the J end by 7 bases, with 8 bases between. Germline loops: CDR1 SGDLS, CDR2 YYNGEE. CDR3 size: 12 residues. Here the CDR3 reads CASSAVNNEQFF. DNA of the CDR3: TGTGCCAGCAGCGCCGTTAATAATGAGCAGTTCTTC. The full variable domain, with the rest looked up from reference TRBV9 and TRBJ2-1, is DSGVTQTPKHLITATGQRVTLRCSPRSGDLSVYWYQQSLDQGLQFLIQYYNGEERAKGNILERFSAQQFPDLHSELNLSSLELGDSALYFCASSAVNNEQFFGPGTRLTVL.

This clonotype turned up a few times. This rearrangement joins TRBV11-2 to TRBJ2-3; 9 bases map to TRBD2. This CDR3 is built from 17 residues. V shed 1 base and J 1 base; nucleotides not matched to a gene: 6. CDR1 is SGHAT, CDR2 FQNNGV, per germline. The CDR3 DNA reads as TGTGCCAGCAGCTTAGTATACTTAGCGGGGGGCACAGATACGCAGTATTTT. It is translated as CASSLVYLAGGTDTQYF. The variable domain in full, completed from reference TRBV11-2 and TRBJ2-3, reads EAGVAQSPRYKIIEKRQSVAFWCNPISGHATLYWYQQILGQGPKLLIQFQNNGVVDDSQLPKDRFSAERLKGVDSTLKIQPAKLEDSAVYLCASSLVYLAGGTDTQYFGPGTRLTVL.

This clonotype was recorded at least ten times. In nucleotides, the CDR3 is TGCGCCAGCAGCCAAGATGGGGCTTCTTGGGAAAAACTGTTTTTT. Encoded protein: CASSQDGASWEKLFF. This rearrangement joins TRBV4-3 to TRBJ1-4; maybe TRBD1 (5 bases). V lost 0 bases, J lost 8 bases, and 13 bases lay in between. The germline CDR1 and CDR2 sequences are LGHNA and YSLEER. The CDR3 extends over 15 amino acids.

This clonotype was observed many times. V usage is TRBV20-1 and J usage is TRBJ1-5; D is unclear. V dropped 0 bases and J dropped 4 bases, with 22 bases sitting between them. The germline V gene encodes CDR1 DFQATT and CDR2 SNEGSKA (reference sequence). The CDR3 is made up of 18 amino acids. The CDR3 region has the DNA TGCAGTGCTAGAGATCGGCAGGACGAGGGATTCCATAATCAGCCCCAGCATTTT. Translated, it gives CSARDRQDEGFHNQPQHF.

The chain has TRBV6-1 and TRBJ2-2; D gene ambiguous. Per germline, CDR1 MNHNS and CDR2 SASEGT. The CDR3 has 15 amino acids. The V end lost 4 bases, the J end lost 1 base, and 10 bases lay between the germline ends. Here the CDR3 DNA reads TGTGCCAGCAGTGTTGACAACCGGAACACCGGGGAGCTGTTTTTT. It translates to CASSVDNRNTGELFF.

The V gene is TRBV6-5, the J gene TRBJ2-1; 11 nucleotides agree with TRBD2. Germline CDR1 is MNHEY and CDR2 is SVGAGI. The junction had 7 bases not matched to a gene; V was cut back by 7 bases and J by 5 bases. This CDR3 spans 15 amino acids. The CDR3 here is CASIPLAGGHNEQFF. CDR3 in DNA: TGTGCCAGCATTCCTCTAGCGGGAGGTCACAATGAGCAGTTCTTC.

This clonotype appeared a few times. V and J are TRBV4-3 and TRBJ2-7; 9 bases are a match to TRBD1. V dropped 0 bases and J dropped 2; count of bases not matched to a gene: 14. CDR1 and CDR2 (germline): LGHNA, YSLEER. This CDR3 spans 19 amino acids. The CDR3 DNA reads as TGCGCCAGCAGCCAAGATAGAAGTCGAATGGGACAGGGCCCCTACGAGCAGTACTTC. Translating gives CASSQDRSRMGQGPYEQYF.

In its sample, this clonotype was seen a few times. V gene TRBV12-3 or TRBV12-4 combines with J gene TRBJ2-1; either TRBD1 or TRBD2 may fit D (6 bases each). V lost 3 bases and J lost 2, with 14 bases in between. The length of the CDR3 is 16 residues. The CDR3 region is CASSFVGGSAYNEQFF. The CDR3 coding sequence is TGTGCCAGCAGTTTTGTAGGGGGGTCCGCCTACAATGAGCAGTTCTTC.

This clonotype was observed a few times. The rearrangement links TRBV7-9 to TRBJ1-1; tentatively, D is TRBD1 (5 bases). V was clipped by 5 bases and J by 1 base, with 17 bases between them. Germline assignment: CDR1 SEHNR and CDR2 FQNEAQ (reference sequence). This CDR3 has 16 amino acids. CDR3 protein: CASSPGLGPSNTEAFF. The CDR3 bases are TGTGCCAGCAGCCCCGGGCTGGGGCCCTCGAACACTGAAGCTTTCTTT.

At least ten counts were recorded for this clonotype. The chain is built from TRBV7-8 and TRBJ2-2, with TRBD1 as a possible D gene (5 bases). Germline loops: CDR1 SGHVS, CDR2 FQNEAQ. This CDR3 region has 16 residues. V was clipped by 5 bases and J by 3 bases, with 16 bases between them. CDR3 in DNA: TGTGCCAGCAGCCTCGGCCAGGGCGTAGACACCGGGGAGCTGTTTTTT. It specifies CASSLGQGVDTGELFF.

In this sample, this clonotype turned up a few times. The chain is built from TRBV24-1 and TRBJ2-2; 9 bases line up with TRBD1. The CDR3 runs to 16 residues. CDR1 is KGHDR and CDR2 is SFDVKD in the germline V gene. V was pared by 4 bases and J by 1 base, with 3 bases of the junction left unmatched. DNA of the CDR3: TGTGCCACCAGTGACATGGACAGGGGGAACACCGGGGAGCTGTTTTTT. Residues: CATSDMDRGNTGELFF.

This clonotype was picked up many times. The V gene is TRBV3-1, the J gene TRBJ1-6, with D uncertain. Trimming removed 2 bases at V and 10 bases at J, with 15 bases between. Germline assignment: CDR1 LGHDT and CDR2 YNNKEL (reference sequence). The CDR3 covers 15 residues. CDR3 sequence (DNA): TGTGCCAGCAGCCAATATGGCGGGTCCGGGTCACCCCTCCACTTT. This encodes CASSQYGGSGSPLHF. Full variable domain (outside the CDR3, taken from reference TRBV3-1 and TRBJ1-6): DTAVSQTPKYLVTQMGNDKSIKCEQNLGHDTMYWYKQDSKKFLKIMFSYNNKELIINETVPNRFSPKSPDKAHLNLHINSLELGDSAVYFCASSQYGGSGSPLHFGNGTRLTVT.

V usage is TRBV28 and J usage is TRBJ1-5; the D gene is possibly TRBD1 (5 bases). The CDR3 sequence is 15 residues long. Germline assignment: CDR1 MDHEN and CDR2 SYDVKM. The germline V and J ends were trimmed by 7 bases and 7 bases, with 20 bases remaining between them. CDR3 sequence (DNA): TGTGCCAGCATCGCAACCGGGGGTCGGGGGCAGCCCCAGCATTTT. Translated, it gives CASIATGGRGQPQHF. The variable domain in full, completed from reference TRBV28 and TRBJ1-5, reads DVKVTQSSRYLVKRTGEKVFLECVQDMDHENMFWYRQDPGLGLRLIYFSYDVKMKEKGDIPEGYSVSREKKERFSLILESASTNQTSMYLCASIATGGRGQPQHFGDGTRLSIL.